The 31 T cell receptor beta chains given below trace back to one sample, sequenced in a study of shared clonotypes between healthy human individuals. The repertoire was sequenced with immunoSEQ multiplex PCR; TCRdb's copy has only in-frame clones and lacks some. The sample lists over a million clones, approximately 80% occurring once. The sample taken for sequencing was memory CD4+ T cells from PBMCs. Stated subset: CD45RA-negative fraction. All receptors come from a man younger than 35 in good health. Some clones in this sample may be carry-over from other donors' samples.

The chain combines TRBV9 with TRBJ2-3; 10 positions agree with TRBD1. This CDR3 spans 19 amino acids. The ends lost 2 bases at V and 1 base at J; junction bases unmatched: 13. The V gene's germline CDR1 is SGDLS and CDR2 YYNGEE. The CDR3 loop is CASSVRGIGTGEGTDTQYF. The CDR3 DNA reads TGTGCCAGCAGCGTCCGCGGTATCGGGACAGGGGAAGGCACAGATACGCAGTATTTT.

The chain combines TRBV29-1 with TRBJ2-5, with D possibly being TRBD1 (6 bases). Trimming took 6 bases from V and 2 from J, leaving 13 bases between them. Per germline, CDR1 SQVTM and CDR2 ANQGSEA. This CDR3 has 13 residues. The CDR3 loop reads CSVARTAQETQYF. The DNA of the CDR3 is TGCAGCGTCGCCCGGACAGCTCAAGAGACCCAGTACTTC.

This clone has a handful of counts. The CDR3 DNA sequence: TGTGCCAGCAGCCGACCTGACGGGTCTAACTATGGCTACACCTTC. The encoded protein is CASSRPDGSNYGYTF. The chain has TRBV4-2 and TRBJ1-2; D gene uncertain. There are 15 residues in the CDR3. Trimming took 4 bases from V and 0 from J, leaving 12 bases between them. The germline V gene has CDR1 LGHNA and CDR2 YNFKEQ.

The rearrangement uses TRBV5-1 and TRBJ2-1; unclear D gene. V was shortened by 4 bases and J by 4 bases, with 9 bases between the two germline ends. Germline assignment: CDR1 SGHRS and CDR2 YFSETQ. The CDR3 is 13 residues long. For the CDR3, the DNA is TGCGCCAGCAGCCGTGGAGAGTACAATGAGCAGTTCTTC. As protein: CASSRGEYNEQFF.

The chain couples TRBV10-3 to TRBJ2-1; D might be TRBD1 (6 bases). V lost 5 bases and J 2 bases, leaving 13 bases between the germline ends. Germline V gives CDR1 ENHRY, CDR2 SYGVKD. CDR3 length: 15 amino acids. CDR3 DNA: TGTGCCATCAGTTACAGGGTGCAAGCCTACAATGAGCAGTTCTTC. Translation gives CAISYRVQAYNEQFF.

This chain joins TRBV2 and TRBJ2-1; 7 nucleotides agree with TRBD2. V gave up 6 bases and J gave up 6 bases; unmatched junction bases: 14. The CDR3 runs 16 residues. Germline CDR1 is SNHLY and CDR2 is FYNNEI. The CDR3 region is CASRGTSGGGGNEQFF. CDR3 sequence (DNA): TGTGCCAGCAGGGGGACTTCGGGAGGTGGTGGCAATGAGCAGTTCTTC.

This CDR3 is CASSRPGGETGELFF. CDR3 nucleotide sequence: TGTGCCAGCAGCCGCCCAGGGGGAGAAACCGGGGAGCTGTTTTTT. The rearrangement links TRBV5-4 to TRBJ2-2; 7 bases are shared with TRBD1. This CDR3 has 15 amino acids. Germline CDR1 is SGHNT and CDR2 is YYREEE (reference sequence). V was pared by 4 bases and J by 5 bases, with 8 bases of the junction left unmatched.

A single count supports this clone. This rearrangement joins TRBV4-3 to TRBJ2-7; possibly TRBD2 for D (5 bases). The V gene's germline CDR1 is LGHNA and CDR2 YSLEER. The CDR3 covers 14 residues. V lost 0 bases to trimming and J lost 6 bases, with 12 bases between them. DNA for the CDR3: TGCGCCAGCAGCCAAGATAAGCGGACCGGCGAGCAGTACTTC. Its protein is CASSQDKRTGEQYF.

The chain recombines TRBV6-5 with TRBJ1-2, with unresolved D. CDR3 length: 16 amino acids. Germline V gene sequence: CDR1 MNHEY, CDR2 SVGAGI. Trimming took off 0 bases at V and 8 bases at J, with 19 bases between the two ends. The CDR3 DNA sequence: TGTGCCAGCAGTTACTCGGATGGACGGGTGGTAAGAGGCTACACCTTC. Encoded protein: CASSYSDGRVVRGYTF.

The chain links TRBV6-1 to TRBJ2-7; D may be TRBD1 (6 bases). CDR1 and CDR2 (germline): MNHNS, SASEGT. V lost 10 bases and J 6 bases, leaving 25 bases between the germline ends. The CDR3 length is 15 residues. Here the CDR3 DNA reads TGTGCCACCGGAACCCGACAGGACCCTTCGGGCGAGCAGTACTTC. This codes for CATGTRQDPSGEQYF.

The rearrangement links TRBV5-1 to TRBJ2-2; tentative D call: TRBD1 (6 bases). Germline lookup yields CDR1 SGHRS and CDR2 YFSETQ. The CDR3 runs to 15 residues. V lost 4 bases and J lost 2, with 12 bases in between. The CDR3 DNA reads TGCGCCAGCAGCGGAGGACAGCCCAACACCGGGGAGCTGTTTTTT. It yields the protein CASSGGQPNTGELFF.

The table lists this clone with a count of one. The chain uses TRBV18 and TRBJ1-1, with unresolved D. The germline V gene has CDR1 KGHSH and CDR2 LQKENI. Trimming took off 4 bases at V and 5 bases at J, with 23 bases between the two ends. The CDR3 is 17 amino acids. CDR3 sequence (DNA): TGTGCCAGCTCACTAGGCGGTGGGTTTGGGAGATTTACTGAAGCTTTCTTT. Its protein is CASSLGGGFGRFTEAFF. Filled out from reference TRBV18 and TRBJ1-1, the complete variable domain reads NAGVMQNPRHLVRRRGQEARLRCSPMKGHSHVYWYRQLPEEGLKFMVYLQKENIIDESGMPKERFSAEFPKEGPSILRIQQVVRGDSAAYFCASSLGGGFGRFTEAFFGQGTRLTVV.

V gene TRBV30 combines with J gene TRBJ1-4; D not resolved. CDR3 size: 13 residues. Germline CDR1 GTSNPN, CDR2 SVGIG (reference sequence). V was trimmed by 4 bases and J by 8 bases, leaving 14 bases between them. The CDR3 loop is CAWTQRLGEKLFF. The DNA for the CDR3 is TGTGCCTGGACCCAAAGGCTTGGCGAAAAACTGTTTTTT.

This chain connects TRBV29-1 to TRBJ2-3; 8 nucleotides agree with TRBD2. Unmatched junction bases numbered 7, after V lost 7 bases and J lost 1 base. This CDR3 spans 14 amino acids. The germline CDR1 and CDR2 sequences are SQVTM and ANQGSEA. The CDR3 is CSAGGRTGTDTQYF. The CDR3, as DNA: TGCAGCGCGGGGGGGAGGACAGGCACAGATACGCAGTATTTT.

This clone occurred once. The chain uses TRBV5-1 and TRBJ2-2; 8 bases agree with TRBD1. With V trimmed by 5 bases and J by 3 bases, 3 bases remained unmatched. The CDR3 sequence is 14 residues long. Per the germline V gene, CDR1 is SGHRS and CDR2 is YFSETQ. The CDR3 nucleotides read TGCGCCAGCAGGACGACAGGGGACACCGGGGAGCTGTTTTTT. Encoded protein: CASRTTGDTGELFF.

J is TRBJ1-5 and V is TRBV19, with D perhaps matching TRBD1 (5 bases). The V end was cut by 3 bases, the J end by 7 bases, with 16 bases between. This CDR3 region has 15 residues. Germline V gene lookup returns CDR1 LNHDA and CDR2 SQIVND (reference sequence). The CDR3 reads CASSIGREGEQPQHF. The DNA of the CDR3 is TGTGCCAGTAGTATTGGCAGGGAGGGAGAACAGCCCCAGCATTTT.

The rearrangement links TRBV11-2 to TRBJ2-7; 13 nucleotides align to TRBD2. Per germline, CDR1 SGHAT and CDR2 FQNNGV. V lost 3 bases to trimming and J lost 2 bases; unmatched junction nucleotides: 7. The CDR3 sequence is 17 residues long. The CDR3 nucleotides read TGTGCCAGCAGCTTCCCCTCGACTAGCGGGAGGACCTACGAGCAGTACTTC. Translated, it gives CASSFPSTSGRTYEQYF.

This clone appeared a few times. The chain carries TRBV27 and TRBJ2-7, with TRBD2 identical over 7 bases. The length of the CDR3 is 12 residues. Trimming at V came to 8 bases and at J to 5 bases, leaving 6 bases not matched to a gene. Germline V CDR1 and CDR2: MNHEY, SMNVEV (reference sequence). Written as DNA, the CDR3 is TGTGCCAGCGGACTAGGACGCCACGAGCAGTACTTC. Translated, it gives CASGLGRHEQYF.

This rearrangement joins TRBV15 to TRBJ1-5, with a tentative D call TRBD1 (5 bases). Trimming shortened V by 8 bases and J by 0 bases, and 8 bases separated the two germline ends. The CDR3 has 13 amino acids. The V gene's germline CDR1 is LNHNV and CDR2 YYDKDF (reference sequence). CDR3 sequence: CATGTPSNQPQHF. The CDR3 nucleotides read TGTGCCACCGGGACCCCTAGCAATCAGCCCCAGCATTTT.

Points on this clone: Other DNA sequences from this sample encode an identical CDR3 as well. The chain joins TRBV6-1 to TRBJ2-7, with D unresolved. Trimming took 1 base from V and 0 from J, leaving 7 bases between them. Germline V gives CDR1 MNHNS, CDR2 SASEGT. The CDR3 has 14 residues. The CDR3 DNA is TGTGCCAGCAGTGAAGGGCAGGTCTCCTACGAGCAGTACTTC. Its protein is CASSEGQVSYEQYF.

The table lists this clone with a few counts. The rearrangement joins TRBV10-2 to TRBJ1-2, with D unclear. Germline V CDR1 and CDR2: WSHSY, SAAADI. This CDR3 is built from 12 residues. V was pared by 7 bases and J by 6 bases, with 12 bases between. The CDR3 loop is CASNAGGHGYTF. The DNA of the CDR3 is TGCGCCAGCAACGCAGGCGGACATGGCTACACCTTC.

The rearrangement links TRBV4-2 to TRBJ2-6, with 11 nucleotides matching TRBD1. The CDR3 consists of 15 residues. The V segment lost 4 bases and the J segment 12 bases; nucleotides outside the gene matches: 8. Germline CDR1 LGHNA, CDR2 YNFKEQ. This CDR3 reads CASSRREGTGGVLTF. The CDR3, as DNA: TGTGCCAGCAGCCGTCGAGAGGGGACAGGGGGCGTCCTGACTTTC.

The rearrangement links TRBV18 to TRBJ2-1, with a possible D match to TRBD2 (6 bases). Trimming stripped 3 bases from V and 1 base from J, with 10 bases between. CDR1 KGHSH and CDR2 LQKENI come from the germline V gene. This CDR3 region has 15 residues. The CDR3 loop reads CASSPPEGSYNEQFF. The CDR3 DNA sequence: TGTGCCAGCTCACCGCCGGAGGGGTCCTACAATGAGCAGTTCTTC.

V usage is TRBV5-1 and J usage is TRBJ2-7; D is perhaps TRBD1 or TRBD2 (5 bases each). This CDR3 is built from 14 residues. Germline assignment: CDR1 SGHRS and CDR2 YFSETQ. Trimming shortened V by 3 bases and J by 1 base, and 11 bases separated the two germline ends. The CDR3 here is CASSSRDGSYEQYF. The DNA of the CDR3 is TGCGCCAGCAGCTCCCGGGACGGTTCCTACGAGCAGTACTTC.

This chain connects TRBV5-4 to TRBJ2-1; D gene unclear. The CDR3 runs to 13 residues. Trimming shortened V by 0 bases and J by 9 bases, and 10 bases separated the two germline ends. Germline values: CDR1 SGHNT, CDR2 YYREEE (reference sequence). This CDR3 is CASSLDFLGEQFF. The CDR3 nucleotides are TGTGCCAGCAGCTTGGACTTTCTTGGTGAGCAGTTCTTC.

The chain is built from TRBV5-8 and TRBJ1-5; no clear D gene. This CDR3 has 15 residues. The V gene's germline CDR1 is SGHTS and CDR2 YDEGEE. The V gene lost 2 bases and the J gene lost 3 bases, with 12 bases spanning the gap. CDR3 sequence reads: CASSLGPVYNQPQHF. The CDR3 bases are TGTGCCAGCAGCTTAGGTCCAGTCTACAATCAGCCCCAGCATTTT.

The chain employs TRBV2 and TRBJ1-2; 7 bases line up with TRBD1. CDR1 and CDR2 (germline): SNHLY, FYNNEI. CDR3 length equals 15 residues. Losses at the gene ends were 4 bases for V and 1 base for J; bases not matched to a gene: 6. In DNA form, the CDR3 reads TGTGCCAGCAGTGGGACAGGACCCAATAACTATGGCTACACCTTC. Its protein is CASSGTGPNNYGYTF.

The chain links TRBV13 to TRBJ2-7; D uncertain. The CDR3 spans 12 residues. V shed 5 bases and J shed 3 bases, with 8 bases lying between them. Germline V gene sequence: CDR1 PRHDT, CDR2 FYEKMQ (reference sequence). The CDR3, as DNA: TGTGCCAGCAGCCTCCCGGACTACGAGCAGTACTTC. Its protein is CASSLPDYEQYF.

As to this clone: One junction end does not reproduce the germline sequence, and a read error may be involved. The chain employs TRBV10-3 and TRBJ1-3; tentatively, D is TRBD1 (6 bases). The germline CDR1 and CDR2 sequences are ENHRY and SYGVKD. This CDR3 contains 15 residues. This CDR3 reads CAISTGPGPGNTIYF. As DNA, the CDR3 is TGTGCGATCAGTACAGGGCCGGGACCTGGAAACACCATATATTTT.

This clone was observed once. V usage is TRBV15 and J usage is TRBJ1-5; D gene unclear. The CDR3 has 14 residues. Germline lookup yields CDR1 LNHNV and CDR2 YYDKDF (reference sequence). The germline V and J ends were trimmed by 0 bases and 3 bases, with 6 bases remaining between them. CDR3 coding DNA: TGTGCCACCAGCAGAGACAGACCCAATCAGCCCCAGCATTTT. Its protein is CATSRDRPNQPQHF.

With regard to this clone: The same CDR3 arises from other DNA sequences in this sample as well. V and J are TRBV10-3 and TRBJ2-7; D is undetermined. Trimming pared 4 bases from V and 2 bases from J, leaving 6 bases between. CDR1 and CDR2 from the germline V gene are ENHRY and SYGVKD. This CDR3 region has 12 residues. CDR3 amino acids: CAISGQTYEQYF. As DNA, the CDR3 is TGTGCCATCAGTGGACAAACCTACGAGCAGTACTTC.